This T cell receptor beta chain was recovered during a study of identifying expanded T cells in peripheral blood. Whole-study findings and limits: Variance in clone template counts between approximately 2-week samples significantly increased with total template count across all healthy donors. Differentially abundant clones: around 1.2 between replicates, about 15 at roughly 15 days, around 19 at four.

Healthy donors had no documented immune events, such as infections, while sampled. Measured with immunoSEQ multiplex PCR; TCRdb has only the in-frame clones, and not every one. The sample contains about 78,000 clones, around four fifths of which appear only once. As to this clone: Antigen unknown.

Germline values: CDR1 SGHDN, CDR2 FVKESK. Losses at the gene ends were 3 bases for V and 1 base for J; bases not matched to a gene: 3. There are 15 residues in the CDR3. V is TRBV14 and J is TRBJ2-1; the match to TRBD1 covers 7 bases. Sequencing was performed on blood. The receptor was isolated from a person aged 18 to 70 in good health. The CDR3 loop reads CASSHTGASYNEQFF. The DNA of the CDR3 is TGTGCCAGCAGCCACACAGGGGCTTCCTACAATGAGCAGTTCTTC.